The rows below give T cell receptor beta chains drawn from one sample of a study of OX40 agonist ivuxolimab in advanced cancers. The assay was immunoSEQ multiplex PCR, and TCRdb's table has in-frame clones only and misses some. The data hold approximately 40,000 clones, with approximately 80% observed a single time. This specimen was CD4+ or CD8+ T cells sorted from blood, taken in a trial of the OX40 agonist ivuxolimab. The source of these receptors is an adult with an advanced solid tumor such as melanoma, head and neck, liver or kidney cancer. Both conserved end residues are trimmed from each CDR3.

j_call: TRBJ2-1
v_call: TRBV27
cdr3_aa: ASSFLAGVDRYNEQF

j_call: TRBJ1-1
v_call: TRBV4-1
cdr3_aa: ASSQAIRGGTEAF

j_call: TRBJ2-3
v_call: TRBV9
cdr3_aa: ASSVAGTSTDTQY

j_call: TRBJ2-1
v_call: TRBV7-6
cdr3_aa: ASSLANNEQF

j_call: TRBJ2-3
v_call: TRBV9
cdr3_aa: ASSVERLAGDSTDTQY

j_call: TRBJ2-2
v_call: TRBV7-9
cdr3_aa: ASSQGDSGELF

j_call: TRBJ2-7
v_call: TRBV11-3
cdr3_aa: ASSFLTGGTYEQY

j_call: TRBJ1-1
v_call: TRBV29-1
cdr3_aa: SVEGSNTEAF

j_call: TRBJ2-1
v_call: TRBV4-2
cdr3_aa: ASSQGLAGDNEQF

j_call: TRBJ2-7
v_call: TRBV7-6
cdr3_aa: ASSLYSQGNEQY

j_call: TRBJ1-5
v_call: TRBV30
cdr3_aa: AWDTGGLGPQH

j_call: TRBJ2-5
v_call: TRBV27
cdr3_aa: ASSSWDIGWETQY

j_call: TRBJ1-2
v_call: TRBV7-9
cdr3_aa: ASSPRQDFYGYT

j_call: TRBJ2-7
v_call: TRBV5-1
cdr3_aa: ASSFEDRGYEQY

j_call: TRBJ2-1
v_call: TRBV10-3
cdr3_aa: ASLDRSVNEQF

j_call: TRBJ1-2
v_call: TRBV7-2
cdr3_aa: ASSQTSSGGNGYT

j_call: TRBJ1-1
v_call: TRBV11-2
cdr3_aa: ASSLALGLAEAF

j_call: TRBJ1-2
v_call: TRBV14
cdr3_aa: ASSPTGGSYGYT

j_call: TRBJ1-4
v_call: TRBV6-5
cdr3_aa: ASGPSLREKLF

j_call: TRBJ2-7
v_call: TRBV29-1
cdr3_aa: SVEVDSYEQY